A single sample is the source of the 21 T cell receptor beta chains below, sequenced in a study of OX40 agonist ivuxolimab in advanced cancers. Repertoires were generated with immunoSEQ multiplex PCR, while TCRdb's copy carries only in-frame clones and drops some. The sample contains around 41,000 clones, approximately 90% of which appear only once. Sequenced here: CD4+ or CD8+ T cells sorted from blood, sampled in a trial of the OX40 agonist ivuxolimab. These receptors originate from an adult with an advanced solid tumor such as melanoma, head and neck, liver or kidney cancer.

The genes are TRBV13 and TRBJ2-7, with D maybe TRBD2 (6 bases). V lost 1 base, J lost 4 bases, and 17 bases lay in between. Per germline, CDR1 PRHDT and CDR2 FYEKMQ (reference sequence). The CDR3 totals 16 residues. The DNA for the CDR3 is TGTGCCAGCAGCTTAGCTTTCGGGGGACCCTCGTACGAGCAGTACTTC. Its protein product is CASSLAFGGPSYEQYF. The whole variable domain, remainder taken from reference TRBV13 and TRBJ2-7, is AAGVIQSPRHLIKEKRETATLKCYPIPRHDTVYWYQQGPGQDPQFLISFYEKMQSDKGSIPDRFSAQQFSDYHSELNMSSLELGDSALYFCASSLAFGGPSYEQYFGPGTRLTVT.

This clone was observed a single time. The genes are TRBV11-2 and TRBJ2-3, with a tentative D call TRBD1 (6 bases). CDR1 is SGHAT and CDR2 is FQNNGV in the germline V gene. Deletions cut 5 bases from V and 4 bases from J, with 16 bases between. CDR3 length: 15 residues. The CDR3 reads CASSAPGTFADTQYF. The CDR3 DNA reads TGTGCCAGCAGCGCCCCCGGGACATTCGCAGATACGCAGTATTTT.

The chain employs TRBV27 and TRBJ2-5; perhaps TRBD2 as D (6 bases). Trimming stripped 4 bases from V and 0 bases from J, with 15 bases between. The CDR3 extends over 16 amino acids. CDR1 and CDR2 from the germline V gene are MNHEY and SMNVEV (reference sequence). The CDR3 reads CASSSGRQEYQETQYF. The CDR3 nucleotides read TGTGCCAGCAGTTCAGGGAGGCAGGAGTACCAAGAGACCCAGTACTTC.

J is TRBJ2-1 and V is TRBV30; the D is unclear. Per the germline V gene, CDR1 is GTSNPN and CDR2 is SVGIG (reference sequence). The CDR3 sequence is 12 residues long. V gave up 2 bases and J gave up 8 bases, with 10 bases separating them. CDR3 in DNA: TGTGCCTGGAGTTCCCTTTGGGATGAGCAGTTCTTC. Amino acids: CAWSSLWDEQFF.

The V and J genes are TRBV9 and TRBJ2-1; D possibly corresponds to TRBD2 (6 bases). Trimming stripped 0 bases from V and 9 bases from J, with 16 bases between. Germline CDR1 is SGDLS and CDR2 is YYNGEE. The CDR3 spans 15 residues. The CDR3 DNA is TGTGCCAGCAGCGTAGCCCCGGAGGGACGCGGTGAGCAGTTCTTC. Translated, it gives CASSVAPEGRGEQFF.

V is TRBV2 and J is TRBJ1-2; 11 bases are shared with TRBD1. The CDR3 extends over 18 amino acids. Germline trimming cut 6 bases from V and 6 bases from J; bases unmatched to any gene: 18. Germline lookup yields CDR1 SNHLY and CDR2 FYNNEI. The CDR3 sequence: CASRVNPVGTGGGNGYTF. CDR3 sequence (DNA): TGTGCCAGCAGAGTCAACCCGGTGGGGACAGGGGGTGGAAATGGCTACACCTTC.

The genes are TRBV25-1 and TRBJ2-5; TRBD1 agrees at 9 bases. This CDR3 contains 16 residues. The V and J ends lost 0 bases and 5 bases, in that order; junction bases with no gene match: 7. The germline gives CDR1 MGHDK, CDR2 SYGVNS. CDR3 residues: CASSEYRTGVEETQYF. The CDR3 nucleotides are TGTGCCAGCAGTGAATATAGGACAGGGGTGGAGGAGACCCAGTACTTC.

This chain joins TRBV5-1 and TRBJ2-7, with D perhaps TRBD2 (6 bases). Between the trimmed V and J ends, which lost 0 bases and 2 bases, there was a span of 9 bases. CDR3 size: 14 residues. From germline, CDR1 is SGHRS and CDR2 YFSETQ. The DNA of the CDR3 is TGCGCCAGCAGCTTGGGCGGGGCCCCCTACGAGCAGTACTTC. Its protein product is CASSLGGAPYEQYF.

This clone appeared once. The chain recombines TRBV9 with TRBJ1-1; D is unclear. The germline V gene encodes CDR1 SGDLS and CDR2 YYNGEE. Trimming took 7 bases from V and 1 from J, leaving 8 bases between them. This CDR3 has 12 residues. The CDR3 spells CASGNANTEAFF. In DNA, the CDR3 is TGTGCCAGCGGTAATGCGAACACTGAAGCTTTCTTT. Full variable domain (outside the CDR3, taken from reference TRBV9 and TRBJ1-1): DSGVTQTPKHLITATGQRVTLRCSPRSGDLSVYWYQQSLDQGLQFLIQYYNGEERAKGNILERFSAQQFPDLHSELNLSSLELGDSALYFCASGNANTEAFFGQGTRLTVV.

The rearrangement joins TRBV7-3 to TRBJ1-1; 7 bases fit TRBD1. The CDR3 is 14 amino acids. The ends lost 5 bases at V and 4 bases at J; junction bases unmatched: 7. Germline CDR1 SGHTA, CDR2 FQGTGA. The CDR3 is CASSLQGVRTEAFF. The DNA for the CDR3 is TGTGCCAGCAGCCTCCAGGGGGTTCGCACTGAAGCTTTCTTT.

The CDR3 spells CASDKSNTGELFF. In DNA form, the CDR3 reads TGTGCCAGCGATAAATCGAACACCGGGGAGCTGTTTTTT. V gene TRBV6-5 combines with J gene TRBJ2-2; the D is unclear. The CDR3 is 13 amino acids. The V end lost 8 bases, the J end lost 0 bases, and 7 bases lay between the germline ends. Germline-derived CDR1 and CDR2 are MNHEY and SVGAGI.

This chain links TRBV28 with TRBJ2-1; D is ambiguous. Germline assignment: CDR1 MDHEN and CDR2 SYDVKM. This CDR3 is built from 16 residues. Trimming pared 4 bases from V and 0 bases from J, leaving 13 bases between. CDR3 sequence (DNA): TGTGCCAGCAGTTCCCTAGGCCCAAGCTCCTACAATGAGCAGTTCTTC. It yields the protein CASSSLGPSSYNEQFF.

V usage is TRBV10-3 and J usage is TRBJ2-7; no clear D. V shed 4 bases and J shed 3 bases, with 4 bases lying between them. The CDR3 has 11 amino acids. The germline V gene encodes CDR1 ENHRY and CDR2 SYGVKD. The CDR3 DNA reads as TGTGCCATCAGTGCAGGCTACGAGCAGTACTTC. It is translated as CAISAGYEQYF.

The chain couples TRBV30 to TRBJ2-7; 8 bases are shared with TRBD2. Germline CDR1 reads GTSNPN; CDR2 reads SVGIG (reference sequence). The CDR3 loop spans 15 amino acids. Trimming at V came to 0 bases and at J to 2 bases, leaving 6 bases not matched to a gene. CDR3 amino acids: CAWSVIGAGAYEQYF. CDR3 DNA sequence: TGTGCCTGGAGTGTAATCGGAGCGGGAGCCTACGAGCAGTACTTC.

This rearrangement joins TRBV28 to TRBJ2-3; the D is unclear. Germline V gene data show CDR1 as MDHEN and CDR2 as SYDVKM. Trimming shortened V by 6 bases and J by 0 bases, and 13 bases separated the two germline ends. CDR3 size: 15 residues. DNA for the CDR3: TGTGCCAGCAGGGACGGATTGTCTAGCACAGATACGCAGTATTTT. It translates to CASRDGLSSTDTQYF.

This clone has just a few counts. This chain uses TRBV19 with TRBJ2-1, with a weak D call TRBD1 (7 bases). V lost 1 base and J lost 0, with 10 bases in between. Germline CDR1 is LNHDA and CDR2 is SQIVND (reference sequence). CDR3 length: 16 amino acids. Here the CDR3 reads CASSIGQGGSYNEQFF. The DNA for the CDR3 is TGTGCCAGTAGTATAGGACAGGGAGGCTCCTACAATGAGCAGTTCTTC.

The gene calls are TRBV5-1 and TRBJ2-7; 13 bases are shared with TRBD2. After removal of 5 bases from V and 6 bases from J, the junction contained 5 bases not matched to a gene. Germline CDR1 and CDR2: SGHRS and YFSETQ. The CDR3 has 14 residues. The chain's CDR3 is CASRTGTSGTEQYF. In DNA, the CDR3 is TGCGCCAGCAGGACGGGGACTAGCGGGACCGAGCAGTACTTC. The complete variable domain, with remaining parts taken from reference TRBV5-1 and TRBJ2-7, reads KAGVTQTPRYLIKTRGQQVTLSCSPISGHRSVSWYQQTPGQGLQFLFEYFSETQRNKGNFPGRFSGRQFSNSRSEMNVSTLELGDSALYLCASRTGTSGTEQYFGPGTRLTVT.

The chain combines TRBV6-5 with TRBJ1-5, with D possibly TRBD1 on 5 matching bases. The length of the CDR3 is 15 residues. In germline, CDR1 is MNHEY, CDR2 SVGAGI. Trimming removed 7 bases at V and 1 base at J, with 14 bases between. The CDR3 sequence: CASNQGWGSNQPQHF. CDR3 nucleotides: TGTGCCAGCAACCAGGGTTGGGGAAGCAATCAGCCCCAGCATTTT.

This sequence joins TRBV5-6 and TRBJ2-4; D remains unclear. The length of the CDR3 is 15 residues. The germline V and J ends were trimmed by 0 bases and 0 bases, with 7 bases remaining between them. CDR1 and CDR2 (germline): SGHDT, YYEEEE. The CDR3 nucleotides are TGTGCCAGCAGCTTGGAGAGGTTAGCCAAAAACATTCAGTACTTC. This gives the protein CASSLERLAKNIQYF.

This sequence joins TRBV18 and TRBJ2-1; D not certain. Germline V gives CDR1 KGHSH, CDR2 LQKENI. There are 13 residues in the CDR3. V was clipped by 2 bases and J by 4 bases, with 6 bases between them. The CDR3 DNA reads as TGTGCCAGCTCACCAGGTGGATACAATGAGCAGTTCTTC. Protein product: CASSPGGYNEQFF.

The chain has TRBV28 and TRBJ2-7, with TRBD2 matching over 10 bases. CDR1 and CDR2 from the germline V gene are MDHEN and SYDVKM. J gave up 3 bases and V 9 bases, and 14 bases lay outside the gene matches. The CDR3 extends over 16 amino acids. The CDR3 nucleotides read TGTGCCAGTTCTAGCGGGAGCGCCTCTGGGGTCTACGAGCAGTACTTC. This sequence encodes CASSSGSASGVYEQYF.